The T cell receptor beta chain under discussion was sequenced for a study of T cells after somatic rescue of genetic block. This table comes from immunoSEQ multiplex PCR, and its TCRdb copy is limited to in-frame clones, with some not included. The data show tens of thousands of clones, just under 90% seen once. CDR1 and CDR2 from the germline V gene are LNHNV and YYDKDF (reference sequence). The V gene lost 1 base and the J gene lost 4 bases, with 8 bases spanning the gap. The CDR3 is made up of 14 amino acids. The TCR originated in a woman aged 18-29 years. V gene TRBV15 combines with J gene TRBJ1-3; no clear D gene. Sequenced sample: peripheral blood mononuclear cells (PBMCs). The CDR3 region is CATSRAVGGNTIYF. The DNA for the CDR3 is TGTGCCACCAGCAGAGCCGTCGGCGGAAACACCATATATTTT.